Included here is one T cell receptor beta chain sequence, with context. Its antigen is currently not known. No base quality values were provided; no much bigger clone lies one nucleotide off. Looking up the germline V gene yields CDR1 MGHDK and CDR2 SYGVNS. The CDR3, from cysteine to phenylalanine, totals 17 residues. Only the CDR3 region is kept as DNA, spanning 51 bases read in frame from base 1. V trim: 4 bases; J trim: 6 bases; unmatched bases: 14. TCRbeta CDR3 regions were amplified from genomic DNA by means of the immunoSEQ Assay, a bias-controlled multiplex PCR. The paper's processing steps were these. Nucleated cell counts per sample were estimated from amplification of reference gene primers within the assay. Sequence reads were collapsed and filtered to measure the absolute abundance of every unique TCRbeta CDR3 rearrangement. For each sample, productive Simpson clonality was calculated as the square root of Simpson's diversity index across productive rearrangements. Not all clones reach the TCRdb copy of this immuneACCESS table, which keeps in-frame sequences only. Checked studies attribute under half of the gap to unresolved V genes and leave the rest unexplained. V and J calls and clone size follow that table, whereas D and trimming were derived from the DNA. This sample holds around 300,000 clones; around 90% were observed only once. The ten largest clones capture approximately 4.5% of the sample.

This sample is part of a study of blood T cell repertoires in COVID-19 (dated by TCRdb to 2020 to 2021). Context from the whole study: Samples from collaborators originated in the United States, Italy and Spain and spanned both the acute and convalescent phases of COVID-19. The samples were drawn from two sources: the first 160 participants of the ongoing ImmuneRACE study, and fewer than 1,500 subjects contributed by 6 global collaborators. Where available, HLA class I and class II types were taken from metadata supplied by the sample provider and were not determined by assay-based typing. The prospective study material was composed of cDNA or gDNA derived from T cells, B-cell-depleted T cells, or PBMCs. The dataset comprised deeply sampled blood TCRbeta repertoires from subjects exposed to, actively infected with, or recovered from COVID-19. The repertoires were released in a freely available public database meant as a resource for research on the immune response to SARS-CoV-2. Sample metadata almost always included a de-identified subject ID, COVID-19 status, age in years and sex. Broader findings and caveats from the paper: The quantity of clinical and demographic metadata differed by source and by participant and was supplied without curation.

Participants in the prospective study were enrolled through a virtual design, were aged about 18 to 90 years, and lived in 24 United States geographic areas. In the prospective study, participants were assigned to cohorts based on the clinical history participants reported in a screening survey and a study questionnaire. In the prospective study, whole blood, serum and a nasopharyngeal or oropharyngeal swab were collected from each participant by mobile phlebotomists. Over a roughly 2-month period, participants in the prospective study had the option of providing additional blood draws and questionnaires. Before DNA extraction, blood samples from the prospective study were shipped at room temperature or frozen.

Source material: PBMCs or T cells enriched from blood (not recorded which). The chain uses TRBV25-1 and TRBJ2-2; 7 nucleotides in the junction match TRBD2. This receptor was taken from a woman aged 18-35 years with acute COVID-19. DNA sequence: TGTGCCAGCAGTGCGTTTACCGCGGGAGTTAGTTCCGGGGAGCTGTTTTTT. The resulting protein is CASSAFTAGVSSGELFF.